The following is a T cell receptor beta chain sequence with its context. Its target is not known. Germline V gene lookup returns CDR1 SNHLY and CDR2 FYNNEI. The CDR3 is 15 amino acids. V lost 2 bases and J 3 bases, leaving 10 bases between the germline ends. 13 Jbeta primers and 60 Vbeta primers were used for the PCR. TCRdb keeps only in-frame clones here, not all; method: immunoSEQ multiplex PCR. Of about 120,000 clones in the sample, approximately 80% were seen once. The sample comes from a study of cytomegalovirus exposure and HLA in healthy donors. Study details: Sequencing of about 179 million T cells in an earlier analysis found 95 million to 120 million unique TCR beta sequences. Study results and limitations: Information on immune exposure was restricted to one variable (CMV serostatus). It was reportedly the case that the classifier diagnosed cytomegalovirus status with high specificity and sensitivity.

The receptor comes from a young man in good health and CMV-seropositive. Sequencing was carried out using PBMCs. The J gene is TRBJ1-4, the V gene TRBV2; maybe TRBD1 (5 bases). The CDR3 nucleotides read TGTGCCAGCAGTGAAAATCGGGGGGCTAATGAAAAACTGTTTTTT. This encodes CASSENRGANEKLFF.